This TCR beta chain came from a study of blood T cell repertoires in COVID-19. Overall study context: Acute and convalescent COVID-19 specimens originated in the United States, Italy and Spain.

Clones were sequenced by immunoSEQ multiplex PCR, and TCRdb holds only the in-frame ones, with some missing. Seen here are fewer than 65,000 clones, roughly nine tenths observed once, and the top ten hold 3.5% to 5%. This CDR3 contains 15 residues. The V gene lost 3 bases and the J gene lost 4 bases, with 15 bases spanning the gap. Germline assignment: CDR1 MNHEY and CDR2 SVGAGI. The sequence was collected from a human donor in a cohort sampled during active COVID-19. Sequencing used peripheral blood. This chain joins TRBV6-5 and TRBJ1-2, with D perhaps TRBD1 (6 bases). In nucleotides, the CDR3 is TGTGCCAGCAGTTATCTCAGGGAAGGGGGCTATGGCTACACCTTC. This codes for CASSYLREGGYGYTF.